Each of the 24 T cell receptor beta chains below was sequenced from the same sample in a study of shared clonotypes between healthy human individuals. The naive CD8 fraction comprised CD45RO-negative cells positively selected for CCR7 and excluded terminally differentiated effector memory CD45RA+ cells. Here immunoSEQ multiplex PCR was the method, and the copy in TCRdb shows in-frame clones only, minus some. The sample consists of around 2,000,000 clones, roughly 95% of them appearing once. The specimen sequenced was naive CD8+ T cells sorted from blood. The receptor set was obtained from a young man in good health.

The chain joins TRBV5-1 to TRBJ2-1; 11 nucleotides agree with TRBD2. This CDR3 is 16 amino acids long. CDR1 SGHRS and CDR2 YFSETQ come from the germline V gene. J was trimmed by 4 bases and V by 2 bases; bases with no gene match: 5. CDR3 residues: CASSFYSGREYNEQFF. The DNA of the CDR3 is TGCGCCAGCAGCTTCTATAGCGGGAGGGAGTACAATGAGCAGTTCTTC.

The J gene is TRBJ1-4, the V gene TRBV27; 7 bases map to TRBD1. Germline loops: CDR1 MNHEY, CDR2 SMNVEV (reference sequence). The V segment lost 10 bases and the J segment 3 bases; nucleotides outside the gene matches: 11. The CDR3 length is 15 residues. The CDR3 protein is CATVKQGEANEKLFF. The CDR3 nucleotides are TGTGCCACCGTAAAGCAGGGGGAGGCTAATGAAAAACTGTTTTTT. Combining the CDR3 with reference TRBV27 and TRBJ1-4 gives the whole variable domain EAQVTQNPRYLITVTGKKLTVTCSQNMNHEYMSWYRQDPGLGLRQIYYSMNVEVTDKGDVPEGYKVSRKEKRNFPLILESPSPNQTSLYFCATVKQGEANEKLFFGSGTQLSVL.

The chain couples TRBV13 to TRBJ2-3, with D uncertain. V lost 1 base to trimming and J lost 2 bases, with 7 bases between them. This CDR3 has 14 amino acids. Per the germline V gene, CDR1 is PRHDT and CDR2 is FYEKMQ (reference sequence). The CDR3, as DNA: TGTGCCAGCAGCTTAGAAGGCCCCACAGATACGCAGTATTTT. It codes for CASSLEGPTDTQYF. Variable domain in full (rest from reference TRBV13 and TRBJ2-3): AAGVIQSPRHLIKEKRETATLKCYPIPRHDTVYWYQQGPGQDPQFLISFYEKMQSDKGSIPDRFSAQQFSDYHSELNMSSLELGDSALYFCASSLEGPTDTQYFGPGTRLTVL.

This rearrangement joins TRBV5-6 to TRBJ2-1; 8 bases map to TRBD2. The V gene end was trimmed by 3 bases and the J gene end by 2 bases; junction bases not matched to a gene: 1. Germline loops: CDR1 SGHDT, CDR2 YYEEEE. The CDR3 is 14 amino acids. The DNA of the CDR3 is TGTGCCAGCAGCTCGGGACTAGCCTACAATGAGCAGTTCTTC. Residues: CASSSGLAYNEQFF.

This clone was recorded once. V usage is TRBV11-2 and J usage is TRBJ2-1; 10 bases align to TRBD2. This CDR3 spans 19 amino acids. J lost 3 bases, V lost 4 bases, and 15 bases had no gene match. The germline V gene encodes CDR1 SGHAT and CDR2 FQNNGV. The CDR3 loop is CASSSPASGSVPNYNEQFF. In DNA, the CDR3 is TGTGCCAGCAGCTCTCCAGCTAGCGGGAGTGTCCCTAACTACAATGAGCAGTTCTTC.

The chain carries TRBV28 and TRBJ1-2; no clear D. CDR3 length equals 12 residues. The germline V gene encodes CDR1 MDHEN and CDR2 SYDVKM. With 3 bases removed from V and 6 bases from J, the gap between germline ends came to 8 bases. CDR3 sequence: CASSFEVNGYTF. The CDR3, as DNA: TGTGCCAGCAGTTTTGAAGTAAATGGCTACACCTTC.

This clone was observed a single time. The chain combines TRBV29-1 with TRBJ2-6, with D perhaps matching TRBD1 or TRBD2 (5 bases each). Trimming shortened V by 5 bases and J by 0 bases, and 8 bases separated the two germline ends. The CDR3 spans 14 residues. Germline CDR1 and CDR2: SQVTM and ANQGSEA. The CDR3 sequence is CSVLGGSGANVLTF. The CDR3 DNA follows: TGCAGCGTTCTTGGGGGCTCTGGGGCCAACGTCCTGACTTTC.

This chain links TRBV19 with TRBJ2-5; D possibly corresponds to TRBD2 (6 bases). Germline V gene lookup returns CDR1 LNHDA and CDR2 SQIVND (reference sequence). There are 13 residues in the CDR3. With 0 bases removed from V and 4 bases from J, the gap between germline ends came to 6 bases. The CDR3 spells CASSIDGGETQYF. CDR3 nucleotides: TGTGCCAGTAGTATAGACGGGGGAGAGACCCAGTACTTC.

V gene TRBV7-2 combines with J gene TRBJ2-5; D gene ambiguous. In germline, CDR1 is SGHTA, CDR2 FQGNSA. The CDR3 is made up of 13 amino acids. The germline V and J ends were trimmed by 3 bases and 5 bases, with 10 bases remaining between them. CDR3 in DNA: TGTGCCAGCAGCTTCGAGTTCTTGGAGACCCAGTACTTC. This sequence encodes CASSFEFLETQYF.

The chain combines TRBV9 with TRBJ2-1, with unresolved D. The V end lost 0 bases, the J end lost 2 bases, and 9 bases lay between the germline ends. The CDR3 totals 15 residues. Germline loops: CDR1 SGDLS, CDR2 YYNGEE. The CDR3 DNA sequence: TGTGCCAGCAGCGTAGAATACGTAACCTACAATGAGCAGTTCTTC. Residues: CASSVEYVTYNEQFF.

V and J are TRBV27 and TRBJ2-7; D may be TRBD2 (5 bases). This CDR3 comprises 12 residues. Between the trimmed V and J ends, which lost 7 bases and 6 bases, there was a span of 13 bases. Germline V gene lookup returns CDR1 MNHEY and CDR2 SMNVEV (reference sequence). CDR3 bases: TGTGCCAGCATTAACGACTATGGCGAGCAGTACTTC. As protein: CASINDYGEQYF.

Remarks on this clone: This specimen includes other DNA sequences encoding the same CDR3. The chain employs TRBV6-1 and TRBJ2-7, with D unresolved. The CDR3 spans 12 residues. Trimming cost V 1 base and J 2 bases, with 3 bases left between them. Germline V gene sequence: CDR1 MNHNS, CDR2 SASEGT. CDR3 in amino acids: CASSEGTYEQYF. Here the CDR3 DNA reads TGTGCCAGCAGTGAAGGTACCTACGAGCAGTACTTC.

The CDR3 region is CASSLSGTGYNEQFF. CDR3 in DNA: TGTGCCAGCAGTTTATCTGGGACAGGGTACAATGAGCAGTTCTTC. V is TRBV27 and J is TRBJ2-1; TRBD1 matches 9 bases. V was clipped by 0 bases and J by 4 bases; unmatched bases: 1. This CDR3 has 15 amino acids. The germline gives CDR1 MNHEY, CDR2 SMNVEV (reference sequence).

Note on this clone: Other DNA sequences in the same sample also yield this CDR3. CDR3 amino acids: CASSPSSYEQYF. The CDR3 coding sequence is TGTGCCAGCAGCCCGAGCTCCTACGAGCAGTACTTC. The V and J genes are TRBV7-8 and TRBJ2-7; D unresolved. Trimming pared 5 bases from V and 0 bases from J, leaving 5 bases between. Germline lookup yields CDR1 SGHVS and CDR2 FQNEAQ. This CDR3 spans 12 amino acids.

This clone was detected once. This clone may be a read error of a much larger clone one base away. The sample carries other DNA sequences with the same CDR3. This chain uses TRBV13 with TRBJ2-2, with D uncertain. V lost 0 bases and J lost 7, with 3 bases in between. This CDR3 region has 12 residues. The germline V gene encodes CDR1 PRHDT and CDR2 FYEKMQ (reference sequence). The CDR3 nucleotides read TGTGCCAGCAGCTTAGGGAGCGGGGAGCTGTTTTTT. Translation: CASSLGSGELFF.

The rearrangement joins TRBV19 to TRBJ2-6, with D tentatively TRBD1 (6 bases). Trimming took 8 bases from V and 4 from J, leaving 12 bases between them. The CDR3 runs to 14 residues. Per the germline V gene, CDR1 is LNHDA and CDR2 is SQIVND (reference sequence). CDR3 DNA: TGTGCCAGTTCAGGGGCGTGGGGGGCCAACGTCCTGACTTTC. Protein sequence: CASSGAWGANVLTF.

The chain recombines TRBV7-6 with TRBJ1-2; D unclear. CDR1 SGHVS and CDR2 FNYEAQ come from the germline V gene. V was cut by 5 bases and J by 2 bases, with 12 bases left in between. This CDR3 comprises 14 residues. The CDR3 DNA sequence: TGTGCCAGCAGCCCTGGCGGAGGCAACTATGGCTACACCTTC. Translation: CASSPGGGNYGYTF. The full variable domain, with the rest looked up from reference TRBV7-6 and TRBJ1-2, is GAGVSQSPRYKVTKRGQDVALRCDPISGHVSLYWYRQALGQGPEFLTYFNYEAQQDKSGLPNDRFSAERPEGSISTLTIQRTEQRDSAMYRCASSPGGGNYGYTFGSGTRLTVV.

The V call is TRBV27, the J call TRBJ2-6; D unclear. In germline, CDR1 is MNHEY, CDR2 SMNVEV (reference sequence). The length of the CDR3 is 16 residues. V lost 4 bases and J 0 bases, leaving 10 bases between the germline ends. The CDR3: CASSSPQTSGANVLTF. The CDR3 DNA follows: TGTGCCAGCAGTTCCCCGCAGACCTCTGGGGCCAACGTCCTGACTTTC.

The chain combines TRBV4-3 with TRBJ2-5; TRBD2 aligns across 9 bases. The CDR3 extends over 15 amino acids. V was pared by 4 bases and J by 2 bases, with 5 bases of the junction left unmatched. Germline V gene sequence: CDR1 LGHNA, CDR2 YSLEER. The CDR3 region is CASSPREGGQETQYF. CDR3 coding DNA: TGCGCCAGCAGCCCGCGGGAGGGCGGACAAGAGACCCAGTACTTC.

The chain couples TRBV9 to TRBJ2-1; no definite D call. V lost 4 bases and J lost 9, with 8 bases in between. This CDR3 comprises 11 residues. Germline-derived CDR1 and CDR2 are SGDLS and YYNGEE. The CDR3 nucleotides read TGTGCCAGCAGCTCGAGTACTGAGCAGTTCTTC. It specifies CASSSSTEQFF.

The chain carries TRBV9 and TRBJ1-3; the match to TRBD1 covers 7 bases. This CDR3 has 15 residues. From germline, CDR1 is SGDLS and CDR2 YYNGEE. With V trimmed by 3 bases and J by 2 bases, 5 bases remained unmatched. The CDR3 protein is CASSEGDRAGNTIYF. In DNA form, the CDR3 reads TGTGCCAGCAGCGAAGGAGACAGGGCTGGAAACACCATATATTTT.

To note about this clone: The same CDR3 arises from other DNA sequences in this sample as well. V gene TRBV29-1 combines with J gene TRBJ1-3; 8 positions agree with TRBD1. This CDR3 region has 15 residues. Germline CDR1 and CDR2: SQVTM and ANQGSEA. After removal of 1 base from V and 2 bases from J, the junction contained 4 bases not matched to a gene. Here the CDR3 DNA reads TGCAGCGTTGAAGCTCCGGACAGGGCTGGAAACACCATATATTTT. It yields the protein CSVEAPDRAGNTIYF.

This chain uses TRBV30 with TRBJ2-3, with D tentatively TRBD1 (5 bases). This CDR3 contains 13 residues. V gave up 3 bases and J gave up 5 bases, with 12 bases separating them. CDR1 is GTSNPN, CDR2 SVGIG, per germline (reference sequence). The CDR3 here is CAWSLTGLDTQYF. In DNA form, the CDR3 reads TGTGCCTGGAGCCTAACAGGTTTAGATACGCAGTATTTT.

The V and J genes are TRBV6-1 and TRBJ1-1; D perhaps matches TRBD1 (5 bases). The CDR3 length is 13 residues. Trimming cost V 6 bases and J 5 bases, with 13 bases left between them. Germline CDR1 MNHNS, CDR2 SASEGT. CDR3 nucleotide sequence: TGTGCCAGCAGCATTGGGGGGAAGACTGAAGCTTTCTTT. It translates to CASSIGGKTEAFF.